The 16 T cell receptor beta chains below come from one sample, sequenced in a study of shared clonotypes between healthy human individuals. Produced via immunoSEQ multiplex PCR; TCRdb's table is partial and in-frame only. The sample yields roughly 1.4 million clones, 97% to 99% seen once. The sample taken for sequencing was naive CD4+ T cells sorted from blood. Subset specified: CD45RA+ positively selected. The receptors were gathered from a man aged 25 to 40 in good health.

A single count supports this clone. The chain carries TRBV5-4 and TRBJ2-7; 8 bases agree with TRBD1. The V gene's germline CDR1 is SGHNT and CDR2 YYREEE (reference sequence). The CDR3 has 13 residues. With 3 bases clipped from V and 6 bases from J, the junction kept 5 bases outside the gene matches. The CDR3 is CASSSDRVGEQYF. The CDR3 coding sequence is TGTGCCAGCAGCTCGGACAGGGTGGGCGAGCAGTACTTC.

This chain links TRBV7-9 with TRBJ2-7, with 8 bases aligning to TRBD2. Per the germline V gene, CDR1 is SEHNR and CDR2 is FQNEAQ (reference sequence). V trimming: 1 base; J trimming: 2 bases; junction bases outside the gene matches: 7. There are 16 residues in the CDR3. CDR3 in amino acids: CASSLGGGRKPYEQYF. Written as DNA, the CDR3 is TGTGCCAGCAGCTTAGGGGGCGGGAGGAAGCCCTACGAGCAGTACTTC.

The chain is built from TRBV28 and TRBJ2-7; D perhaps matches TRBD2 (5 bases). Germline CDR1 reads MDHEN; CDR2 reads SYDVKM. V gave up 8 bases and J gave up 1 base, with 18 bases separating them. The CDR3 loop spans 15 amino acids. CDR3 coding DNA: TGTGCCAGCGGCCTCTCCGGGGTTAGGTCCTACGAGCAGTACTTC. Protein: CASGLSGVRSYEQYF.

The chain combines TRBV28 with TRBJ1-1; D gene unclear. The germline V gene encodes CDR1 MDHEN and CDR2 SYDVKM. The CDR3 has 14 residues. V was cut by 2 bases and J by 5 bases, with 12 bases left in between. Here the CDR3 DNA reads TGTGCCAGCAGTTTACCCGGGGAAGTAACTGAAGCTTTCTTT. It codes for CASSLPGEVTEAFF. Together with reference TRBV28 and TRBJ1-1, the CDR3 gives the full variable domain: DVKVTQSSRYLVKRTGEKVFLECVQDMDHENMFWYRQDPGLGLRLIYFSYDVKMKEKGDIPEGYSVSREKKERFSLILESASTNQTSMYLCASSLPGEVTEAFFGQGTRLTVV.

V and J are TRBV7-9 and TRBJ1-2; weak D call: TRBD1 (5 bases). The CDR3 loop spans 17 amino acids. Germline V gene sequence: CDR1 SEHNR, CDR2 FQNEAQ (reference sequence). Trimming removed 5 bases at V and 1 base at J, with 20 bases between. CDR3 nucleotides: TGTGCCAGCAGCCCCAAGGTCCCCGCGGGGCTTAACTATGGCTACACCTTC. It is translated as CASSPKVPAGLNYGYTF.

J is TRBJ2-5 and V is TRBV6-5; D is possibly TRBD2 (6 bases). The CDR3 length is 15 residues. Trimming pared 2 bases from V and 5 bases from J, leaving 15 bases between. Germline V gives CDR1 MNHEY, CDR2 SVGAGI. The CDR3 loop is CASSYTRGGEETQYF. The CDR3 DNA follows: TGTGCCAGCAGTTACACCCGGGGAGGCGAGGAGACCCAGTACTTC.

The chain recombines TRBV29-1 with TRBJ2-7; D is uncertain. The CDR3 loop spans 11 amino acids. Between the trimmed V and J ends, which lost 4 bases and 3 bases, there was a span of 7 bases. CDR1 and CDR2 from the germline V gene are SQVTM and ANQGSEA. The CDR3 reads CSVGNGYEQYF. In DNA, the CDR3 is TGCAGCGTTGGTAACGGCTACGAGCAGTACTTC.

The CDR3 DNA reads as TGTGCCAGTAGTACTACCGGACTAGCAGGAAGCACAGATACGCAGTATTTT. It specifies CASSTTGLAGSTDTQYF. This chain uses TRBV19 with TRBJ2-3, with 8 bases fitting TRBD2. With V trimmed by 4 bases and J by 0 bases, 9 bases remained unmatched. Germline V gene lookup returns CDR1 LNHDA and CDR2 SQIVND (reference sequence). The CDR3 covers 17 residues.

CDR3 protein: CASTPWPGPGISGANVLTF. Written as DNA, the CDR3 is TGTGCCAGCACCCCCTGGCCGGGACCTGGGATCTCTGGGGCCAACGTCCTGACTTTC. This chain connects TRBV27 to TRBJ2-6, with D perhaps assigned TRBD1 or TRBD2 (5 bases each). CDR1 and CDR2 from the germline V gene are MNHEY and SMNVEV (reference sequence). V was pared by 7 bases and J by 0 bases, with 22 bases between. CDR3 length: 19 residues.

Here the CDR3 reads CASSQEGTSGNSQYF. The CDR3 region has the DNA TGCGCCAGCAGCCAAGAAGGGACTAGCGGAAACTCGCAGTACTTC. The rearrangement joins TRBV4-3 to TRBJ2-7, with 11 positions matching TRBD2. The V and J ends lost 0 bases and 9 bases, in that order; junction bases with no gene match: 7. The CDR3 is 15 amino acids. In germline, CDR1 is LGHNA, CDR2 YSLEER.

The chain couples TRBV28 to TRBJ2-1; TRBD1 aligns across 7 bases. This CDR3 has 18 residues. CDR1 and CDR2 (germline): MDHEN, SYDVKM. V shed 7 bases, J shed 4 bases, and the junction held 19 bases outside the gene matches. Here the CDR3 reads CASKRTGGRVPLYNEQFF. CDR3 sequence (DNA): TGTGCCAGCAAGCGGACAGGCGGCCGGGTACCCCTTTACAATGAGCAGTTCTTC.

The chain couples TRBV18 to TRBJ2-2; D may correspond to TRBD1 or TRBD2 (5 bases each). Germline V gene sequence: CDR1 KGHSH, CDR2 LQKENI. The CDR3 has 20 amino acids. Trimming left V 0 bases short and J 5 bases short, with 25 bases between. The DNA for the CDR3 is TGTGCCAGCTCACCACCGAAAGGGACGATCCCTAAAATCAGGACCGGGGAGCTGTTTTTT. This encodes CASSPPKGTIPKIRTGELFF.

The chain couples TRBV7-9 to TRBJ2-2; D assignment may be TRBD1 or TRBD2 (5 bases each). Germline CDR1 and CDR2: SEHNR and FQNEAQ (reference sequence). The CDR3 is 17 amino acids. Trimming removed 6 bases from V and 4 bases from J, with 21 bases in between. The CDR3 DNA follows: TGTGCCAGCAGAATCAGCGAGGGGCCCGTAGGCACCGGGGAGCTGTTTTTT. It codes for CASRISEGPVGTGELFF.

This chain uses TRBV7-9 with TRBJ1-1; tentatively, D is TRBD1 (6 bases). Germline CDR1 and CDR2: SEHNR and FQNEAQ (reference sequence). The germline V and J ends were trimmed by 5 bases and 0 bases, with 19 bases remaining between them. This CDR3 has 17 amino acids. CDR3 sequence (DNA): TGTGCCAGCAGCCCCCCCTTTGACAGGCCTCTGAACACTGAAGCTTTCTTT. Encoded protein: CASSPPFDRPLNTEAFF.

The gene calls are TRBV7-6 and TRBJ2-1; 8 bases line up with TRBD2. The V segment lost 2 bases and the J segment 8 bases; nucleotides outside the gene matches: 14. The CDR3 runs to 17 residues. Per germline, CDR1 SGHVS and CDR2 FNYEAQ. The CDR3 region is CASSLPPGLARGDEQFF. CDR3 DNA: TGTGCCAGCAGCTTACCGCCCGGACTAGCTCGGGGGGATGAGCAGTTCTTC. Based on the CDR3 plus reference TRBV7-6 and TRBJ2-1, the full variable domain is GAGVSQSPRYKVTKRGQDVALRCDPISGHVSLYWYRQALGQGPEFLTYFNYEAQQDKSGLPNDRFSAERPEGSISTLTIQRTEQRDSAMYRCASSLPPGLARGDEQFFGPGTRLTVL.

Notes on this clone: Other nucleotide sequences in the sample specify the same CDR3. The chain carries TRBV5-1 and TRBJ1-3; D not certain. Between the trimmed V and J ends, which lost 0 bases and 6 bases, there was a span of 7 bases. The CDR3 has 13 amino acids. Germline V gene lookup returns CDR1 SGHRS and CDR2 YFSETQ. This CDR3 is CASSLDSSNTIYF. The DNA for the CDR3 is TGCGCCAGCAGCTTGGACAGCTCAAACACCATATATTTT.